This note documents a single T cell receptor beta chain sequence. Only a few counts were recorded for this clonotype. Its cognate antigen has yet to be identified. No much larger clone is present one base from it, and per-base qualities are unavailable. The CDR3 sequence holds 15 residues, the cysteine and phenylalanine included. Of all the DNA, just the CDR3 is kept, 45 bases in frame from base 1. CDR1 is given as KGHDR and CDR2 as SFDVKD, both from the germline V gene. V drops 2 bases and J drops 2 bases, leaving 8 bases in between. Every donor in the study was a healthy Caucasian. The twin cohort comprised three pairs of female monozygotic twins, all aged about 18 to 30 years. Miltenyi CD45RO+ enrichment and human naive T-cell isolation kits were used to isolate memory (CD45RO+) and naive T cells from PBMC. Library generation was performed with 5' RACE. Sequenced using an Illumina HiSeq 2000. Template switching added a universal primer binding site, and the final cDNA carried a unique molecular identifier that allowed TCR cDNA molecules to be counted accurately. Specific primers in the conserved constant-segment region were used to synthesize first-strand cDNA for TCR alpha and beta chains. To control for contamination, every cDNA library carried two barcodes: a SMART-Mk sample barcode plus Illumina barcodes. Two successive PCR steps introduced TruSeq adapter sequences along with Illumina sample barcodes. The Illumina HiSeq platform was used with custom primers to sequence TCR alpha and beta cDNA libraries. In the source study's methods: MiGEC processed the raw reads to extract unique molecular identifiers, while MiXCR was used to determine the CDR3 positions. For each individual, recombination models were inferred using an EM algorithm with the repgenHMM and IGoR tools. The tcR package in R was used for shared clonotype analysis, with sharing normalized by the product of cloneset sizes. To study raw recombination without the effects of thymic and clonal selection, out-of-frame nonproductive sequences were analyzed. TCRdb handled the public reads itself, with Q25 trimming in fastp and clone calling in MiXCR, and kept productive beta chains. Every CDR3 protein is listed once, alongside the most common genes and DNA of its rows. These V and J calls derive from TCRdb rather than the authors' analysis. Recorded for this sample are 200,000 to 250,000 distinct CDR3 sequences; roughly 7% of them occurred a single time. The ten biggest clones cover more than 3% of the sample.

This sample is drawn from a study of identical twins (TCRdb year 2016). For the study in its entirety: TCR alpha and beta repertoires from monozygotic twins, unrelated adults of various ages and cord blood were deep-sequenced to test whether fetal clonotypes persist. To rule out contamination, the twin experiments were replicated at different times with different library preparation protocols.

What the study reported, not specific to this receptor: Abundant cord blood beta clonotypes carried fewer insertions; young adult naive repertoires showed a weaker similar trend, while memory repertoires showed none. A weaker excess of twin sharing was found in beta out-of-frame sequences because the signal-to-noise ratio was lowered by fewer shared sequences. In monozygotic twins, out-of-frame TCR alpha sharing was systematically underestimated by recombination models, although the models agreed with sharing between unrelated individuals. Because the same donors could not be followed over many years, the conclusions relied on cross-sectional statistical analysis. Zero-insertion analyses could be partly confounded by invariant T cells such as MAIT and iNKT, although diverse VJ usage argued against such confounding for most clonotypes. Compared with coincidental sharing between unrelated individuals, out-of-frame TCR alpha sequences shared between twins showed an excess of sequences with low generation probability.

These data are also associated with another study on yellow fever vaccine responses in identical twins. The second study's paper adds: According to the authors, the vaccine-induced T cell response in identical twins seemed to be partly convergent and partly specific to each individual. In the study, vaccine-responding T cell clones were precisely tracked in identical twins.

The sequencing sample was made of memory (CD45RO+) T cells sorted from blood. The cell subset or site label for this specimen denotes: CD45RO+ enriched T cells. The receptor's source is a woman aged 18-30 years in good health. Recombination joined TRBV24-1 with TRBJ1-4; no D gene can be assigned with confidence. The DNA is TGTGCCACCAGTGATTCCCGTACGACTAATGAAAAACTGTTTTTT. Translated, it gives CATSDSRTTNEKLFF.